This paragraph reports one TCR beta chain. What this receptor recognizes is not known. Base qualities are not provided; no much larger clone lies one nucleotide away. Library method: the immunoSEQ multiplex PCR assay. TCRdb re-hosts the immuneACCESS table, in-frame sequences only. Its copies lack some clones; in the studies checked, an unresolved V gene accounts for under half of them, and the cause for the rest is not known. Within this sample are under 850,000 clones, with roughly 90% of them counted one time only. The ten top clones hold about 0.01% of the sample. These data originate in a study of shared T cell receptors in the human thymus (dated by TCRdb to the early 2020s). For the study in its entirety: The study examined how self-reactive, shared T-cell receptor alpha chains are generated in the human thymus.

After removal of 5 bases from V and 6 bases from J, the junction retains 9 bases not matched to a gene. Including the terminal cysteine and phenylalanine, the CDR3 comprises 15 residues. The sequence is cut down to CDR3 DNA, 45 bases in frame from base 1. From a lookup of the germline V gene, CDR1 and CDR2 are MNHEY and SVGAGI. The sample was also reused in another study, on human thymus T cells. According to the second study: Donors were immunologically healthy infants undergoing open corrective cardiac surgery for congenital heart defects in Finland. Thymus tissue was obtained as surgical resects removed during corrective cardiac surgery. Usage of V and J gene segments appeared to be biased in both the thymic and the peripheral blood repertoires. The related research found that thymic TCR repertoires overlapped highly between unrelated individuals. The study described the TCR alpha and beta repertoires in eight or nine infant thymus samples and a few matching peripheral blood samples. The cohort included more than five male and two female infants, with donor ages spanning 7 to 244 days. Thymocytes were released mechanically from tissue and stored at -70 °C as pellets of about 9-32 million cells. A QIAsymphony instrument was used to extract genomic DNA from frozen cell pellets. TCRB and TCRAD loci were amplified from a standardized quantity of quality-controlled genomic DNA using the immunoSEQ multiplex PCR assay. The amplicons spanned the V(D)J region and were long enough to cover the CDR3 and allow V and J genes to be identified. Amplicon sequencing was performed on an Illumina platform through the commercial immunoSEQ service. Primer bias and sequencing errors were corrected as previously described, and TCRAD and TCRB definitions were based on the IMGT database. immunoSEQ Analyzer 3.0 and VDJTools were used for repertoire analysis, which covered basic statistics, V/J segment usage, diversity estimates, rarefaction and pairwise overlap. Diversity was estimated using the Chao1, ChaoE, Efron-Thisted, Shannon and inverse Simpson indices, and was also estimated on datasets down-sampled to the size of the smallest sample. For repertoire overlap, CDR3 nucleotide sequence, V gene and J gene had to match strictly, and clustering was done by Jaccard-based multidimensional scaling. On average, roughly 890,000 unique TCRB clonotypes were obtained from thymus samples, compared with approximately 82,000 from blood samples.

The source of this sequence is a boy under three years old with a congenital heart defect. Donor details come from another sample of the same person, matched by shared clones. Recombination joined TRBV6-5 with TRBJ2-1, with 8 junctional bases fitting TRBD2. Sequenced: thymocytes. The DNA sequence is TGTGCCAGCAGTGCCGGGACTAGGGGTGTCAATGAGCAGTTCTTC. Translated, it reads CASSAGTRGVNEQFF.